The 2 T cell receptor beta chains below were found in one sample sequenced in a study of blood T cell repertoires in COVID-19. Here immunoSEQ multiplex PCR was the method, and the copy in TCRdb shows in-frame clones only, minus some. The table includes 140,000 or so clones, 75% to 85% detected once. The material sequenced was peripheral blood. All receptors come from a man aged 55 to 70 with active or convalescent COVID-19.

The chain's CDR3 is CASGLERGSSYNEQFF. The CDR3 DNA follows: TGTGCTAGTGGTTTGGAACGGGGGAGCTCCTACAATGAGCAGTTCTTC. The chain couples TRBV12-5 to TRBJ2-1; tentatively, D is TRBD2 (6 bases). Trimming took 1 base from V and 0 from J, leaving 10 bases between them. The CDR3 length is 16 residues. Germline CDR1 and CDR2: LGHNT and FRNRAP.

The gene calls are TRBV11-2 and TRBJ2-1, with 8 nucleotides matching TRBD2. Per germline, CDR1 SGHAT and CDR2 FQNNGV. Unmatched junction bases numbered 3, after V lost 1 base and J lost 7 bases. This CDR3 is 14 amino acids long. CDR3 in DNA: TGTGCCAGCAGCTTAGTAGCGGGGATAAATGAGCAGTTCTTC. It translates to CASSLVAGINEQFF.